This T cell receptor (beta chain) was obtained from a study of CD8 T cells in ankylosing spondylitis. This clonotype was counted only a few times. Its antigen is currently unknown. Libraries of TCR beta came from quantitative 5'-RACE with molecular barcodes. TCRdb itself ran the 5' RACE reads through MiXCR, one entry per CDR3 protein. Of about 360,000 distinct CDR3 sequences detected, roughly 14% appear once; the ten largest clones hold 1.1%. The trim removed 6 bases at V and 0 bases at J, leaving 7 bases unmatched. The CDR3 loop spans 17 amino acids. General study results and limits: Clones linked with disease were CD8+ and fairly uncommon in the peripheral blood.

V gene TRBV12-3 or TRBV12-4 combines with J gene TRBJ2-6; 8 bases map to TRBD1. This clonotype was obtained from a male donor with ankylosing spondylitis or in good health (not recorded which). The sequenced material came from blood, either unsorted or a sorted T cell fraction (not recorded which). CDR3 amino acids: CASSPDRGPSGANVLTF. Written as DNA, the CDR3 is TGTGCCAGCAGCCCAGACAGGGGACCCTCTGGGGCCAACGTCCTGACTTTC.